The 31 T cell receptor beta chains below were found in one sample sequenced in a study of cytomegalovirus exposure and HLA in healthy donors. PCR primers comprised 60 Vbeta and 13 Jbeta primers. The protocol was immunoSEQ multiplex PCR, while the TCRdb copy is restricted to in-frame clones and leaves out a portion. Of about 260,000 clones listed, about 83% were seen once; the top ten hold more than 1.5%. Sequencing was done on a sample of PBMCs. The receptors come from a woman aged 35 to 49 in good health and CMV-seropositive.

The chain employs TRBV29-1 and TRBJ2-1; 8 bases line up with TRBD1. The CDR3 loop spans 12 amino acids. J was trimmed by 7 bases and V by 4 bases; bases with no gene match: 3. From germline, CDR1 is SQVTM and CDR2 ANQGSEA. CDR3 nucleotides: TGCAGCGTTGGGACAGGGAAGAATGAGCAGTTCTTC. Its translation: CSVGTGKNEQFF.

CDR3 residues: CASRREGTDTQYF. CDR3 DNA: TGTGCCAGTCGCAGGGAAGGCACAGATACGCAGTATTTT. The chain joins TRBV19 to TRBJ2-3; a weak D match, TRBD1 (5 bases). The CDR3 has 13 residues. The germline V gene has CDR1 LNHDA and CDR2 SQIVND (reference sequence). Trimming took off 8 bases at V and 1 base at J, with 10 bases between the two ends.

The V gene is TRBV27, the J gene TRBJ2-7; 10 nucleotides match TRBD1. This CDR3 contains 15 residues. The germline CDR1 and CDR2 sequences are MNHEY and SMNVEV (reference sequence). V shed 6 bases and J 3 bases; nucleotides not matched to a gene: 8. The CDR3 bases are TGTGCCAGCAGGAGGGGGACAGGGGATGTCTACGAGCAGTACTTC. It is translated as CASRRGTGDVYEQYF.

The CDR3 region has the DNA TGCGCCAGCAGCCCGACAGGGGGCTCGTACGAGCAGTACTTC. Translated, it gives CASSPTGGSYEQYF. J is TRBJ2-7 and V is TRBV4-3, with 10 bases fitting TRBD1. The CDR3 loop spans 14 amino acids. Germline assignment: CDR1 LGHNA and CDR2 YSLEER. The junction had 4 bases not matched to a gene; V was cut back by 4 bases and J by 4 bases.

The chain recombines TRBV27 with TRBJ2-2; 7 nucleotides match TRBD1. The CDR3 has 16 amino acids. Losses at the gene ends were 6 bases for V and 6 bases for J; bases not matched to a gene: 13. Germline lookup yields CDR1 MNHEY and CDR2 SMNVEV (reference sequence). The CDR3 region has the DNA TGTGCCAGCAGGGCGACGACAGGGAAGGGAGCCGGGGAGCTGTTTTTT. Its protein is CASRATTGKGAGELFF.

V usage is TRBV27 and J usage is TRBJ1-6, with D possibly being TRBD1 (6 bases). V dropped 7 bases and J dropped 7 bases, with 14 bases sitting between them. CDR3 length: 14 residues. From germline, CDR1 is MNHEY and CDR2 SMNVEV (reference sequence). CDR3 region: CASTSIGGNSPLHF. Here the CDR3 DNA reads TGTGCCAGCACCTCCATAGGGGGAAATTCACCCCTCCACTTT.

The rearrangement joins TRBV19 to TRBJ2-1; TRBD2 matches 7 bases. The CDR3 has 13 residues. Germline V gives CDR1 LNHDA, CDR2 SQIVND (reference sequence). V gave up 5 bases and J gave up 6 bases; unmatched junction bases: 4. The CDR3 spells CASSLSGTNEQFF. CDR3 DNA: TGTGCCAGTAGTCTAAGCGGGACCAATGAGCAGTTCTTC.

This clone has only one observation. This chain links TRBV19 with TRBJ2-1, with D unclear. Looked up from germline, CDR1 is LNHDA and CDR2 is SQIVND (reference sequence). The V end lost 6 bases, the J end lost 8 bases, and 8 bases lay between the germline ends. This CDR3 has 11 residues. CDR3 sequence (DNA): TGTGCCAGTAGCAAGAGAGATGAGCAGTTCTTC. Translated, it gives CASSKRDEQFF.

The chain recombines TRBV7-6 with TRBJ1-1; possible D gene TRBD1, 5 bases. V was clipped by 1 base and J by 3 bases, with 9 bases between them. From germline, CDR1 is SGHVS and CDR2 FNYEAQ. The CDR3 is 14 amino acids. CDR3 loop: CASSLGGEYTEAFF. The CDR3 region has the DNA TGTGCCAGCAGCTTAGGGGGGGAGTACACTGAAGCTTTCTTT.

The rearrangement links TRBV27 to TRBJ1-2; no clear D. This CDR3 contains 19 residues. Germline V lookup: CDR1 MNHEY, CDR2 SMNVEV (reference sequence). With 0 bases removed from V and 9 bases from J, the gap between germline ends came to 29 bases. The DNA of the CDR3 is TGTGCCAGCAGTTTATCGGGCCTTGGTAGGTCCCCGGATATATGGCGCTACACCTTC. Translated: CASSLSGLGRSPDIWRYTF.

The chain combines TRBV7-9 with TRBJ2-1; TRBD1 agrees at 11 bases. The germline V gene encodes CDR1 SEHNR and CDR2 FQNEAQ (reference sequence). This CDR3 comprises 13 residues. The V and J ends lost 10 bases and 6 bases, in that order; junction bases with no gene match: 5. The CDR3 loop reads CATGTGGFNEQFF. CDR3 DNA sequence: TGTGCCACCGGGACAGGGGGATTCAATGAGCAGTTCTTC. Drawing the rest from reference TRBV7-9 and TRBJ2-1, the complete variable domain is DTGVSQNPRHKITKRGQNVTFRCDPISEHNRLYWYRQTLGQGPEFLTYFQNEAQLEKSRLLSDRFSAERPKGSFSTLEIQRTEQGDSAMYLCATGTGGFNEQFFGPGTRLTVL.

The chain links TRBV18 to TRBJ1-1; TRBD1 is a possible D gene (6 bases). Germline values: CDR1 KGHSH, CDR2 LQKENI. The CDR3 has 14 residues. V shed 0 bases and J shed 1 base, with 6 bases lying between them. CDR3 loop: CASSPPGQNTEAFF. In nucleotides, the CDR3 is TGTGCCAGCTCACCACCGGGACAGAACACTGAAGCTTTCTTT.

The chain employs TRBV5-6 and TRBJ1-3; no firm D call. The germline gives CDR1 SGHDT, CDR2 YYEEEE. The CDR3 runs 14 residues. The V gene lost 0 bases and the J gene lost 1 base, with 5 bases spanning the gap. CDR3 coding DNA: TGTGCCAGCAGCTTGGCCGGGTCTGGAAACACCATATATTTT. Encoded protein: CASSLAGSGNTIYF. The full variable domain, rest sourced from reference TRBV5-6 and TRBJ1-3, is DAGVTQSPTHLIKTRGQQVTLRCSPKSGHDTVSWYQQALGQGPQFIFQYYEEEERQRGNFPDRFSGHQFPNYSSELNVNALLLGDSALYLCASSLAGSGNTIYFGEGSWLTVV.

The V gene is TRBV7-3, the J gene TRBJ2-1; tentative D call: TRBD1 (5 bases). Germline-derived CDR1 and CDR2 are SGHTA and FQGTGA. The V and J ends lost 5 bases and 9 bases respectively, with 14 bases between them. This CDR3 contains 13 residues. The CDR3 loop reads CASSENRGGEQFF. The CDR3 nucleotides read TGTGCCAGCAGCGAAAATAGGGGCGGTGAGCAGTTCTTC.

This clone was seen just once. V gene TRBV30 combines with J gene TRBJ2-3, with 7 bases that match TRBD2. CDR1 GTSNPN and CDR2 SVGIG come from the germline V gene (reference sequence). CDR3 length: 15 amino acids. Trimming took 4 bases from V and 2 from J; bases not matched to a gene: 9. The CDR3 DNA reads TGTGCCTGGACCGCGACTAGCAGCAACACAGATACGCAGTATTTT. Translated, it gives CAWTATSSNTDTQYF.

The chain recombines TRBV30 with TRBJ2-3; no clear D gene. The CDR3 covers 13 residues. Germline V gives CDR1 GTSNPN, CDR2 SVGIG (reference sequence). V gave up 3 bases and J gave up 0 bases, with 7 bases separating them. The CDR3 coding sequence is TGTGCCTGGAGCAGTCGAAGCACAGATACGCAGTATTTT. Protein sequence: CAWSSRSTDTQYF. Full variable domain (rest looked up from reference TRBV30 and TRBJ2-3): SQTIHQWPATLVQPVGSPLSLECTVEGTSNPNLYWYRQAAGRGLQLLFYSVGIGQISSEVPQNLSASRPQDRQFILSSKKLLLSDSGFYLCAWSSRSTDTQYFGPGTRLTVL.

The chain uses TRBV5-1 and TRBJ1-2; the D gene is possibly TRBD1 (6 bases). This CDR3 contains 14 residues. Germline CDR1 SGHRS, CDR2 YFSETQ. V was shortened by 6 bases and J by 2 bases, with 14 bases between the two germline ends. The CDR3 DNA follows: TGCGCCAGCAAAGGTGGACAGCAGAACTATGGCTACACCTTC. Translating gives CASKGGQQNYGYTF.

The chain couples TRBV7-6 to TRBJ2-7; TRBD2 matches 10 bases. CDR1 is SGHVS and CDR2 is FNYEAQ in the germline V gene. The CDR3 consists of 17 residues. V lost 5 bases to trimming and J lost 6 bases; unmatched junction nucleotides: 16. Here the CDR3 DNA reads TGTGCCAGCAGCAATACGTCTAGCGGGAGCATTTTCGCCGAGCAGTACTTC. Translating it yields CASSNTSSGSIFAEQYF.

This clone has a single count. The chain couples TRBV20-1 to TRBJ2-7, with 7 bases aligning to TRBD1. The CDR3 is made up of 11 amino acids. Germline CDR1 DFQATT, CDR2 SNEGSKA (reference sequence). V lost 7 bases, J lost 5 bases, and 5 bases stayed unmatched. This chain's CDR3 is CSGQGTDEQYF. The CDR3 coding sequence is TGCAGTGGACAGGGAACCGACGAGCAGTACTTC.

Points on this clone: At one end the junction does not follow the germline gene, possibly because of a read error. The J gene is TRBJ2-5, the V gene TRBV7-9, with 9 bases fitting TRBD1. The CDR3 loop spans 16 amino acids. Per the germline V gene, CDR1 is SEHNR and CDR2 is FQNEAQ (reference sequence). CDR3 bases: TGTTCCAGCAGCCGTCTCCGGGACAGGGTCCGAGAGACCCAGTACTTC. Its translation: CSSSRLRDRVRETQYF.

This chain links TRBV9 with TRBJ2-7, with D perhaps matching TRBD1 (6 bases). Germline loops: CDR1 SGDLS, CDR2 YYNGEE. Trimming removed 4 bases from V and 2 bases from J, with 13 bases in between. This CDR3 region has 14 residues. CDR3 in DNA: TGTGCCAGCAGCCCGCCGGACAGCCCCTACGAGCAGTACTTC. It encodes CASSPPDSPYEQYF. Together with reference TRBV9 and TRBJ2-7, the CDR3 gives the full variable domain: DSGVTQTPKHLITATGQRVTLRCSPRSGDLSVYWYQQSLDQGLQFLIQYYNGEERAKGNILERFSAQQFPDLHSELNLSSLELGDSALYFCASSPPDSPYEQYFGPGTRLTVT.

The J gene is TRBJ2-1, the V gene TRBV9, with a tentative D call TRBD1 (6 bases). V was pared by 0 bases and J by 4 bases, with 14 bases between. The CDR3 consists of 16 residues. The germline CDR1 and CDR2 sequences are SGDLS and YYNGEE. CDR3 sequence (DNA): TGTGCCAGCAGCGTAGCTAGGGGGTCGCTATACAATGAGCAGTTCTTC. Translating gives CASSVARGSLYNEQFF. Looking up the rest from reference TRBV9 and TRBJ2-1 gives the full variable domain: DSGVTQTPKHLITATGQRVTLRCSPRSGDLSVYWYQQSLDQGLQFLIQYYNGEERAKGNILERFSAQQFPDLHSELNLSSLELGDSALYFCASSVARGSLYNEQFFGPGTRLTVL.

This clone was observed a handful of times. Different DNA sequences within this sample yield the same CDR3. The V gene is TRBV4-3, the J gene TRBJ2-1; possibly TRBD2 for D (6 bases). V lost 1 base to trimming and J lost 4 bases, with 11 bases between them. Looked up from germline, CDR1 is LGHNA and CDR2 is YSLEER. The CDR3 length is 15 residues. The CDR3 DNA reads as TGCGCCAGCAGCCAAGGAGGCGGAGGGTACAATGAGCAGTTCTTC. Protein product: CASSQGGGGYNEQFF.

This chain connects TRBV28 to TRBJ2-5; D not resolved. The J call is in doubt because the DNA end fits TRBJ2-7 better. CDR1 is MDHEN, CDR2 SYDVKM, per germline. This CDR3 comprises 12 residues. CDR3 loop: CASSLNNYEQYF. The CDR3, as DNA: TGTGCCAGCAGTCTAAACAACTACGAGCAGTACTTC.

The chain recombines TRBV2 with TRBJ2-1; D gene uncertain. Germline values: CDR1 SNHLY, CDR2 FYNNEI. CDR3 length: 12 amino acids. Trimming shortened V by 3 bases and J by 9 bases, and 9 bases separated the two germline ends. The CDR3 region is CASSEVASEQFF. CDR3 nucleotide sequence: TGTGCCAGCAGTGAGGTCGCGAGTGAGCAGTTCTTC. The whole variable domain, remainder taken from reference TRBV2 and TRBJ2-1, is EPEVTQTPSHQVTQMGQEVILRCVPISNHLYFYWYRQILGQKVEFLVSFYNNEISEKSEIFDDQFSVERPDGSNFTLKIRSTKLEDSAMYFCASSEVASEQFFGPGTRLTVL.

The DNA of the CDR3 is TGTGCCAGCAGCCCCGGGACAGGGTGGAACGAGCAGTACTTC. Protein sequence: CASSPGTGWNEQYF. The J gene is TRBJ2-7, the V gene TRBV14; 9 bases are a match to TRBD1. The ends lost 4 bases at V and 5 bases at J; junction bases unmatched: 6. CDR3 size: 14 residues. Looked up from germline, CDR1 is SGHDN and CDR2 is FVKESK.

In its sample, this clone was seen a few times. The V gene is TRBV5-1, the J gene TRBJ2-7; D perhaps matches TRBD1 (6 bases). V lost 0 bases and J lost 3, with 13 bases in between. The CDR3 contains 15 residues. Germline CDR1 reads SGHRS; CDR2 reads YFSETQ. CDR3: CASSLEQGLFYEQYF. For the CDR3, the DNA is TGCGCCAGCAGCTTGGAGCAGGGGTTATTCTACGAGCAGTACTTC.

The rearrangement uses TRBV11-2 and TRBJ1-4, with D possibly matching TRBD1 (5 bases). Trimming pared 1 base from V and 7 bases from J, leaving 7 bases between. This CDR3 region has 13 residues. Per germline, CDR1 SGHAT and CDR2 FQNNGV. The CDR3: CASSLAGVEKLFF. The CDR3 DNA reads TGTGCCAGCAGCTTAGCGGGGGTTGAAAAACTGTTTTTT. The whole variable domain, remainder taken from reference TRBV11-2 and TRBJ1-4, is EAGVAQSPRYKIIEKRQSVAFWCNPISGHATLYWYQQILGQGPKLLIQFQNNGVVDDSQLPKDRFSAERLKGVDSTLKIQPAKLEDSAVYLCASSLAGVEKLFFGSGTQLSVL.

The V and J genes are TRBV4-3 and TRBJ2-2, with 13 bases aligning to TRBD2. This CDR3 comprises 15 residues. CDR1 and CDR2 (germline): LGHNA, YSLEER. Losses at the gene ends were 4 bases for V and 6 bases for J; bases not matched to a gene: 2. CDR3 coding DNA: TGCGCCAGCAGCCCTGGACTAGCGGGAGCCGGGGAGCTGTTTTTT. Translating it yields CASSPGLAGAGELFF.

This CDR3 reads CSVGEQGAGTGELFF. CDR3 DNA sequence: TGCAGCGTTGGAGAACAGGGGGCAGGCACCGGGGAGCTGTTTTTT. V gene TRBV29-1 combines with J gene TRBJ2-2; TRBD1 matches 9 bases. This CDR3 region has 15 residues. Germline V gene lookup returns CDR1 SQVTM and CDR2 ANQGSEA. Trimming at V came to 4 bases and at J to 4 bases, leaving 7 bases not matched to a gene.

CDR3 DNA sequence: TGTGCCAGCAGTGATTGGACTAGCGGGAGTGTAAGAGGGGAGACCCAGTACTTC. Translating it yields CASSDWTSGSVRGETQYF. This chain joins TRBV2 and TRBJ2-5; 13 bases line up with TRBD2. The CDR3 is 18 residues long. V shed 3 bases, J shed 5 bases, and the junction held 12 bases outside the gene matches. The germline gives CDR1 SNHLY, CDR2 FYNNEI.